This TCR beta chain was identified in a study of patients and donors after allogeneic stem cell transplantation. V lost 3 bases and J lost 0, with 6 bases in between. The germline CDR1 and CDR2 sequences are LGHNA and YNFKEQ. The CDR3 contains 13 residues. TCRdb re-analysed the RT-PCR reads in MiXCR, keeping a single row per CDR3 protein. Of over 350,000 distinct CDR3 sequences in the sample, about a sixth are singletons; the top ten hold 7.2%. J is TRBJ2-7 and V is TRBV4-2; D gene ambiguous. Specimen: blood, either unsorted or a sorted T cell fraction (not recorded which). The sequence was obtained from a human donor who was either an allogeneic HSCT recipient or a stem cell or donor lymphocyte infusion donor (not recorded which). It is not recorded whose cells these are; they may come from a transplant donor. The CDR3 sequence: CASSQRDSYEQYF. The CDR3 DNA is TGTGCCAGCAGCCAGAGAGACTCCTACGAGCAGTACTTC.